What follows are 5 T cell receptor beta chains derived from one specimen sequenced in a study of immune heterogeneity within non-small cell lung tumors. Genomic DNA extracted from bulk tumor tissue served as template. A total of about 550 ng was used per sample. Multiple widely separated biopsies were taken from each primary tumor at surgery. Undergoing curative surgery were patients whose non-small cell lung cancer was untreated and newly diagnosed. The TCR beta CDR3 region underwent multiplex PCR amplification with 32 V and 13 J primers. One entry per CDR3 protein results from TCRdb running MiXCR on the multiplex PCR reads. Of approximately 11,000 distinct CDR3 sequences in the sample, 25% to 30% were seen once. Sequenced material: lung tumor tissue. The receptors were gathered from a woman aged 60 to 75 with non-small cell lung cancer.

The chain recombines TRBV12-3 or TRBV12-4 with TRBJ1-6; D ambiguous. V was cut by 3 bases and J by 5 bases, with 8 bases left in between. The CDR3 contains 14 residues. The CDR3 nucleotides are TGTGCCAGCAGTTTTCGAGTAGATAATTCACCCCTCCACTTT. This encodes CASSFRVDNSPLHF.

This clonotype came up many times. The chain carries TRBV9 and TRBJ2-3; D gene unclear. The germline V gene has CDR1 SGDLS and CDR2 YYNGEE. Trimming removed 3 bases from V and 1 base from J, with 12 bases in between. This CDR3 has 15 residues. CDR3 amino acids: CASSGSQWGTDTQYF. The CDR3 DNA reads TGTGCCAGCAGCGGTTCCCAATGGGGCACAGATACGCAGTATTTT.

The genes are TRBV15 and TRBJ2-4; D is uncertain. The CDR3 runs 12 residues. Trimming left V 3 bases short and J 6 bases short, with 6 bases between. Per the germline V gene, CDR1 is LNHNV and CDR2 is YYDKDF (reference sequence). The CDR3 DNA follows: TGTGCCACCAGCAGTGACACAAACATTCAGTACTTC. Translation gives CATSSDTNIQYF.

Relative to its sample, this clonotype is medium-sized. This chain joins TRBV20-1 and TRBJ1-3, with a possible D match to TRBD1 (5 bases). The CDR3 sequence is 15 residues long. The ends were cut back, 0 bases at V and 4 bases at J, with 13 bases in the middle. Germline CDR1 reads DFQATT; CDR2 reads SNEGSKA (reference sequence). CDR3 loop: CSARDREGTGNTIYF. The DNA for the CDR3 is TGCAGTGCTAGAGATCGGGAAGGGACCGGAAACACCATATATTTT.

The chain uses TRBV5-8 and TRBJ2-5, with 8 positions matching TRBD2. From germline, CDR1 is SGHTS and CDR2 YDEGEE. Trimming cost V 4 bases and J 4 bases; bases outside gene matches: 12. This CDR3 region has 16 residues. CDR3: CASSGGRKSGRETQYF. In DNA, the CDR3 is TGTGCCAGCAGCGGTGGGCGTAAAAGCGGGAGAGAGACCCAGTACTTC.